One and the same sample provided the 20 T cell receptor beta chains below, sequenced in a study of blood T cell repertoires in COVID-19. Using immunoSEQ multiplex PCR, the repertoire was profiled, and TCRdb retains in-frame clones only, with some absent. This sample has about 82,000 clones, with around nine tenths found just once. Material: PBMCs or T cells enriched from blood (not recorded which). The receptor set was obtained from a woman between 45 and 65 years old with acute COVID-19.

This chain uses TRBV7-3 with TRBJ2-5; D remains unclear. The V and J ends lost 4 bases and 6 bases respectively, with 12 bases between them. The CDR3 is 13 amino acids. Germline V gene lookup returns CDR1 SGHTA and CDR2 FQGTGA. CDR3 bases: TGTGCCAGCAGCTCCACTGGTGGGCAGACCCAGTACTTC. Amino acids: CASSSTGGQTQYF.

The chain recombines TRBV2 with TRBJ1-5; maybe TRBD1 (6 bases). V lost 5 bases to trimming and J lost 4 bases, with 12 bases between them. This CDR3 has 14 residues. The V gene's germline CDR1 is SNHLY and CDR2 FYNNEI. The CDR3 is CASSPDSPNQPQHF. Here the CDR3 DNA reads TGTGCCAGCAGTCCGGACAGTCCAAATCAGCCCCAGCATTTT. Together with reference TRBV2 and TRBJ1-5, the CDR3 gives the full variable domain: EPEVTQTPSHQVTQMGQEVILRCVPISNHLYFYWYRQILGQKVEFLVSFYNNEISEKSEIFDDQFSVERPDGSNFTLKIRSTKLEDSAMYFCASSPDSPNQPQHFGDGTRLSIL.

The gene calls are TRBV11-2 and TRBJ2-1; 7 bases are a match to TRBD2. This CDR3 contains 15 residues. The germline V gene has CDR1 SGHAT and CDR2 FQNNGV. The V segment lost 5 bases and the J segment 6 bases; nucleotides outside the gene matches: 10. CDR3 DNA sequence: TGTGCCAGCAGCGGAGAGGCTGGGGGGGGCAATGAGCAGTTCTTC. Translating gives CASSGEAGGGNEQFF.

The CDR3 loop reads CASRENHQPQHF. The CDR3 DNA reads TGTGCCAGCCGGGAGAACCATCAGCCCCAGCATTTT. This rearrangement joins TRBV6-5 to TRBJ1-5; D unresolved. CDR3 length equals 12 residues. V lost 8 bases, J lost 5 bases, and 10 bases lay in between. The germline V gene encodes CDR1 MNHEY and CDR2 SVGAGI.

This clone was detected a few times. The genes are TRBV30 and TRBJ1-1; possible D gene TRBD1, 5 bases. CDR1 is GTSNPN and CDR2 is SVGIG in the germline V gene (reference sequence). The CDR3 consists of 14 residues. Trimming took 3 bases from V and 4 from J, leaving 15 bases between them. The CDR3 region is CAWRALGRGTEAFF. As DNA, the CDR3 is TGTGCCTGGAGGGCTTTGGGTAGGGGCACTGAAGCTTTCTTT. Full variable domain (rest looked up from reference TRBV30 and TRBJ1-1): SQTIHQWPATLVQPVGSPLSLECTVEGTSNPNLYWYRQAAGRGLQLLFYSVGIGQISSEVPQNLSASRPQDRQFILSSKKLLLSDSGFYLCAWRALGRGTEAFFGQGTRLTVV.

This chain joins TRBV4-2 and TRBJ1-6, with D possibly TRBD1 on 6 matching bases. This CDR3 contains 15 residues. The ends were cut back, 0 bases at V and 8 bases at J, with 11 bases in the middle. Germline V gene lookup returns CDR1 LGHNA and CDR2 YNFKEQ. For the CDR3, the DNA is TGTGCCAGCAGCCAAGATCAGGGGAGCGATTCACCCCTCCACTTT. Residues: CASSQDQGSDSPLHF.

The chain carries TRBV19 and TRBJ2-3; 7 bases map to TRBD1. J gave up 14 bases and V 9 bases, and 8 bases lay outside the gene matches. This CDR3 has 10 amino acids. The germline gives CDR1 LNHDA, CDR2 SQIVND (reference sequence). This chain's CDR3 is CASGTVPLYF. CDR3 sequence (DNA): TGTGCCAGCGGGACAGTTCCATTGTATTTT.

This chain uses TRBV7-9 with TRBJ1-2; 7 bases map to TRBD1. In germline, CDR1 is SEHNR, CDR2 FQNEAQ (reference sequence). Trimming cost V 3 bases and J 8 bases; bases outside gene matches: 9. The CDR3 runs 14 residues. CDR3 DNA sequence: TGTGCCAGCAGCTTTGGGGACAGCTTTAGGGGCTACACCTTC. It translates to CASSFGDSFRGYTF.

The chain joins TRBV18 to TRBJ1-5, with D perhaps TRBD1 (5 bases). Per the germline V gene, CDR1 is KGHSH and CDR2 is LQKENI. This CDR3 has 17 residues. The ends were cut back, 2 bases at V and 2 bases at J, with 16 bases in the middle. The CDR3 DNA reads as TGTGCCAGCTCACCAGTCGGGGGAGTGAGGGGCAATCAGCCCCAGCATTTT. It translates to CASSPVGGVRGNQPQHF.

The chain couples TRBV18 to TRBJ2-5; unclear D gene. Trimming shortened V by 0 bases and J by 0 bases, and 5 bases separated the two germline ends. Germline CDR1 is KGHSH and CDR2 is LQKENI. The CDR3 covers 14 residues. The CDR3 loop reads CASSPPSDQETQYF. For the CDR3, the DNA is TGTGCCAGCTCACCACCGTCAGACCAAGAGACCCAGTACTTC. Based on the CDR3 plus reference TRBV18 and TRBJ2-5, the full variable domain is NAGVMQNPRHLVRRRGQEARLRCSPMKGHSHVYWYRQLPEEGLKFMVYLQKENIIDESGMPKERFSAEFPKEGPSILRIQQVVRGDSAAYFCASSPPSDQETQYFGPGTRLLVL.

This clone was seen a single time. The chain couples TRBV15 to TRBJ2-2; D may be TRBD1 (6 bases). The V and J ends lost 3 bases and 5 bases respectively, with 10 bases between them. This CDR3 is 14 amino acids long. Germline CDR1 reads LNHNV; CDR2 reads YYDKDF (reference sequence). DNA of the CDR3: TGTGCCACCAGCAGGGGGGCCCAAACCGGGGAGCTGTTTTTT. Amino acid sequence: CATSRGAQTGELFF.

The chain links TRBV5-1 to TRBJ1-2, with D maybe TRBD1 (5 bases). Germline loops: CDR1 SGHRS, CDR2 YFSETQ. Between the trimmed V and J ends, which lost 6 bases and 2 bases, there was a span of 17 bases. The CDR3 extends over 15 amino acids. The CDR3 here is CASTVSGSGNYGYTF. CDR3 DNA sequence: TGCGCCAGCACTGTATCAGGGTCTGGAAACTATGGCTACACCTTC.

The chain joins TRBV9 to TRBJ2-3; D is unclear. This CDR3 region has 19 residues. Germline V gene lookup returns CDR1 SGDLS and CDR2 YYNGEE. V lost 4 bases, J lost 3 bases, and 27 bases lay in between. CDR3 DNA sequence: TGTGCCAGCAGCCCACGTCCCCCACCTTTCTTACGCGAAACAGATACGCAGTATTTT. This sequence encodes CASSPRPPPFLRETDTQYF.

This rearrangement joins TRBV3-1 (or the pseudogene TRBV3-2) to TRBJ1-2; the match to TRBD1 covers 10 bases. Trimming cost V 4 bases and J 7 bases; bases outside gene matches: 9. Germline V gene data show CDR1 as LGHDT and CDR2 as YNNKEL (reference sequence). The CDR3 extends over 15 amino acids. CDR3 in amino acids: CASSRPTGGQFGYTF. For the CDR3, the DNA is TGTGCCAGCAGCCGCCCGACAGGGGGCCAGTTTGGCTACACCTTC.

In its sample, this clone was seen once. The chain combines TRBV24-1 with TRBJ2-1; 10 nucleotides line up with TRBD1. Germline V lookup: CDR1 KGHDR, CDR2 SFDVKD. The CDR3 is made up of 15 amino acids. V lost 2 bases to trimming and J lost 4 bases; unmatched junction nucleotides: 1. The CDR3 here is CATSDSGQGYNEQFF. The CDR3, as DNA: TGTGCCACCAGTGATTCGGGACAGGGGTACAATGAGCAGTTCTTC.

The rearrangement uses TRBV7-2 and TRBJ1-4; possible D gene TRBD1, 6 bases. The germline V gene has CDR1 SGHTA and CDR2 FQGNSA. This CDR3 region has 14 residues. V was shortened by 1 base and J by 8 bases, with 11 bases between the two germline ends. CDR3 sequence (DNA): TGTGCCAGCAGCTTAGACAGGGCCAACGAAAAACTGTTTTTT. Translation gives CASSLDRANEKLFF.

This clone occurred once. V usage is TRBV11-3 and J usage is TRBJ2-2, with a possible D match to TRBD2 (6 bases). V shed 5 bases and J shed 5 bases, with 12 bases lying between them. There are 14 residues in the CDR3. The germline gives CDR1 SGHNT, CDR2 YENEEA. The CDR3 protein is CASSLNAGTGELFF. The CDR3 bases are TGTGCCAGCAGCCTTAACGCGGGGACCGGGGAGCTGTTTTTT.

This clone was detected only a few times. The chain uses TRBV7-9 and TRBJ2-7, with D possibly matching TRBD1 (5 bases). The CDR3 is made up of 15 amino acids. Germline V gene lookup returns CDR1 SEHNR and CDR2 FQNEAQ (reference sequence). V was trimmed by 5 bases and J by 2 bases, leaving 16 bases between them. DNA for the CDR3: TGTGCCAGCAGCGCGGAAAACAGGAGAGCCTACGAGCAGTACTTC. Protein: CASSAENRRAYEQYF.

The chain recombines TRBV15 with TRBJ2-7, with 8 bases fitting TRBD1. The CDR3 covers 15 residues. CDR1 is LNHNV and CDR2 is YYDKDF in the germline V gene (reference sequence). V lost 2 bases to trimming and J lost 1 base; unmatched junction nucleotides: 4. The CDR3 is CATSRRRDRSYEQYF. The CDR3 DNA is TGTGCCACCAGCAGAAGACGGGACAGGTCCTACGAGCAGTACTTC.

The V gene is TRBV4-1, the J gene TRBJ2-2; 7 bases line up with TRBD2. The CDR3 consists of 19 residues. Germline assignment: CDR1 MGHRA and CDR2 YSYEKL. V lost 6 bases and J lost 0; bases outside the gene matches: 16. The CDR3 sequence: CASSLDLDSGTSNTGELFF. CDR3 DNA: TGCGCCAGCAGTCTCGACTTAGACAGCGGGACCTCGAACACCGGGGAGCTGTTTTTT.